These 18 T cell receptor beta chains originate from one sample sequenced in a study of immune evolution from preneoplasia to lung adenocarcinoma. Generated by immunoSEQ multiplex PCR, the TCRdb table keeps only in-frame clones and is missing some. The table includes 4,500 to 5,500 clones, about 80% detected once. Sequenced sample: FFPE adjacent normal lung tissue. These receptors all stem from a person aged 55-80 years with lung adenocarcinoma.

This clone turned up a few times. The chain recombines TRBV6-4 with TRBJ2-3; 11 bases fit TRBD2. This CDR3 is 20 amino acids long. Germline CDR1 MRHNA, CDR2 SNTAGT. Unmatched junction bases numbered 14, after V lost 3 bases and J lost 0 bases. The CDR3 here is CASSEVSGLAARPSTDTQYF. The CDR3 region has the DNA TGTGCCAGCAGTGAAGTATCGGGACTAGCGGCCCGTCCTAGCACAGATACGCAGTATTTT.

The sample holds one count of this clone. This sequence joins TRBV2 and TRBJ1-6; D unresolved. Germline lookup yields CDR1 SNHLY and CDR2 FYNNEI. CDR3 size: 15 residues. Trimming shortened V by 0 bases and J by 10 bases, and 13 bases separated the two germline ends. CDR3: CASSEALAIYSPLHF. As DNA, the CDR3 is TGTGCCAGCAGTGAAGCGCTGGCTATCTACTCACCCCTCCACTTT.

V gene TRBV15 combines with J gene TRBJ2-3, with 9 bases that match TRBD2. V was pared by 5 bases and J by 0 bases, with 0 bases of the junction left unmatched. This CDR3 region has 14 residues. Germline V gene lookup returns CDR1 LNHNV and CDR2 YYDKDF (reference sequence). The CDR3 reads CATSAGGSTDTQYF. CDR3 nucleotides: TGTGCCACCAGCGCGGGGGGGAGCACAGATACGCAGTATTTT.

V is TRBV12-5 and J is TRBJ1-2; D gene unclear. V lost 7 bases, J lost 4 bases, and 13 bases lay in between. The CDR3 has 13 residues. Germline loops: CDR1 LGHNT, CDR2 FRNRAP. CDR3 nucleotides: TGTGCTAGTGCCGAGACCGGTTCCTATGGCTACACCTTC. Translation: CASAETGSYGYTF.

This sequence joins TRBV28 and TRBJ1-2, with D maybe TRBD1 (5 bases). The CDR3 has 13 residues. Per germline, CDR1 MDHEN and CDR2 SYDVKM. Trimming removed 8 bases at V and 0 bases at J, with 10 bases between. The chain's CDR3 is CASRGGSNYGYTF. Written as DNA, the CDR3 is TGTGCCAGCCGCGGGGGTTCTAACTATGGCTACACCTTC.

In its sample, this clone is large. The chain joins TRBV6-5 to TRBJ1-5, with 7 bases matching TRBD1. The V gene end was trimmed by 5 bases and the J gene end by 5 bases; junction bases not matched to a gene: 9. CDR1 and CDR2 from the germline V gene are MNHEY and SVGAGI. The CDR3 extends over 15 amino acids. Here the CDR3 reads CASSMTTGSDQPQHF. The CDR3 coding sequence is TGTGCCAGCAGTATGACGACAGGGTCGGATCAGCCCCAGCATTTT.

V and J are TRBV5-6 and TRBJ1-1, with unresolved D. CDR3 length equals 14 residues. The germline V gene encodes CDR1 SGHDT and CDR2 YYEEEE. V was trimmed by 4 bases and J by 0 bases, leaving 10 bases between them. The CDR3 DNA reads TGTGCCAGCAGCCGTCTCAACCTGAACACTGAAGCTTTCTTT. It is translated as CASSRLNLNTEAFF.

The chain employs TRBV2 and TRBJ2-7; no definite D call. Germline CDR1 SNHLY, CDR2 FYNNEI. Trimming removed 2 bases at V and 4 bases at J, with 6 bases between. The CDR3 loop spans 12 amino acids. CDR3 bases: TGTGCCAGCAGTGAATCCAGTTACGAGCAGTACTTC. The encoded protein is CASSESSYEQYF.

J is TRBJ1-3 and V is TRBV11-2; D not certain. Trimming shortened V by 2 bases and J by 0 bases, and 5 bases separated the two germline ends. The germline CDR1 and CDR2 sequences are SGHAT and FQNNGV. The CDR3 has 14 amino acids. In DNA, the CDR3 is TGTGCCAGCAGCTTAAGCCACTCTGGAAACACCATATATTTT. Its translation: CASSLSHSGNTIYF.

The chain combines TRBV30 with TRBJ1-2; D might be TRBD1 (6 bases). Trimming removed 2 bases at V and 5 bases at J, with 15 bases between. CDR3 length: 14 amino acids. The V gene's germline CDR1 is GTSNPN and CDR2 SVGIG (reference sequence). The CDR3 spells CAWSNARGRYGYTF. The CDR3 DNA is TGTGCCTGGAGTAACGCCAGGGGCAGGTATGGCTACACCTTC.

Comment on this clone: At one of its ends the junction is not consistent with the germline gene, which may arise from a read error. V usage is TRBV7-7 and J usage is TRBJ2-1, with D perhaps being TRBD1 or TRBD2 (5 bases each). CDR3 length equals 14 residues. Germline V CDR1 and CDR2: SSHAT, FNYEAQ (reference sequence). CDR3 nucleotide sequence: TGTGCTAGCAGCCCCGAGGGCAGGGCCAATGAGCAGTTCTTC. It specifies CASSPEGRANEQFF.

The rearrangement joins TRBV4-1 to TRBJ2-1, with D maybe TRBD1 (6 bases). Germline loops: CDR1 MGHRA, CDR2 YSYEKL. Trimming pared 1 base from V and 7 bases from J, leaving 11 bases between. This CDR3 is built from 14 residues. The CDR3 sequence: CASSQVDTGNEQFF. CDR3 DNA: TGCGCCAGCAGCCAAGTGGATACAGGGAATGAGCAGTTCTTC.

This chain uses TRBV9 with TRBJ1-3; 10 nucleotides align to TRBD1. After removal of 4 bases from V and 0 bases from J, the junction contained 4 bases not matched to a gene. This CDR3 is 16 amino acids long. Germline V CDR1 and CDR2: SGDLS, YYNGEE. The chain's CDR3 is CASSSRDRGSGNTIYF. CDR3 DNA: TGTGCCAGCAGCTCACGGGACAGGGGCTCTGGAAACACCATATATTTT.

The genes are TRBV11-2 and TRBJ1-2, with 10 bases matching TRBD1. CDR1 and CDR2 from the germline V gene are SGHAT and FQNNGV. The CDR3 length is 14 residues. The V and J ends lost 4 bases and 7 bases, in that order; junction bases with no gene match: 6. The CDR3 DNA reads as TGTGCCAGCAGCTCGGACAGGGGGTTGGCTGGCTACACCTTC. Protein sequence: CASSSDRGLAGYTF.

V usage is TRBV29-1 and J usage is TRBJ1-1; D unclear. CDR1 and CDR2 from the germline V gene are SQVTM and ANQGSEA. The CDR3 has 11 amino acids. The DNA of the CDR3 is TGCAGGGGAGTGAGGAACACTGAAGCTTTCTTT. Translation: CRGVRNTEAFF.

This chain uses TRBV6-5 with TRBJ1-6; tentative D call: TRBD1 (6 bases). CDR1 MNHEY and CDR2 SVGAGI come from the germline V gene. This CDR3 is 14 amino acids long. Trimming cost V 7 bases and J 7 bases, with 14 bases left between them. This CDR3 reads CASTPDRLNSPLHF. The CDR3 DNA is TGTGCCAGCACCCCGGACAGATTAAATTCACCCCTCCACTTT.

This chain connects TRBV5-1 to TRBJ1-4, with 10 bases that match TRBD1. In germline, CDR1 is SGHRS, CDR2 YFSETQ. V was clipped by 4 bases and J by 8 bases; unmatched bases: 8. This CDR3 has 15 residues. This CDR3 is CASSAGTGDGEKLFF. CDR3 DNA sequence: TGCGCCAGCAGCGCCGGGACAGGGGACGGCGAAAAACTGTTTTTT.

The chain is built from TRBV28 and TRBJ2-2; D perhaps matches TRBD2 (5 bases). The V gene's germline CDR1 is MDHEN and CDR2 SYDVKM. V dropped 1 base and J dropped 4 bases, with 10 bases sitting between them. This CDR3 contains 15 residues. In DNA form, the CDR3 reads TGTGCCAGCAGTTTATTCCGGAGCGGCACCGGGGAGCTGTTTTTT. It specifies CASSLFRSGTGELFF. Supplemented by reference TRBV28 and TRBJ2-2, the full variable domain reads DVKVTQSSRYLVKRTGEKVFLECVQDMDHENMFWYRQDPGLGLRLIYFSYDVKMKEKGDIPEGYSVSREKKERFSLILESASTNQTSMYLCASSLFRSGTGELFFGEGSRLTVL.